This is a list of T cell receptor beta chains from one sample in a study of T cell repertoires in cytomegalovirus infection. These receptors' targets are unknown. One entry per CDR3 protein, called by TCRdb with MiXCR from the reads. The table shows more than 250,000 distinct CDR3 sequences, with 20% to 25% occurring only once. The sample was cultured PBMCs, taken from culture after CMV antigen stimulation. These receptors came from a human donor in good health (CMV status not recorded). Some clones in this sample may be carry-over from other donors' samples. The CDR3 runs from the conserved cysteine through the conserved F or W. A D gene is named only where the DNA matches it firmly. A clone size is listed for some rows: how often the clone was seen (once, few, many), or a class if it is expanded.

D | J | V | size | CDR3 | DNA
TRBD2 | TRBJ2-2 | TRBV4-3 | - | CASSQDLAGALANTGELFF | TGCGCCAGCAGCCAAGATCTAGCGGGAGCGTTAGCGAACACCGGGGAGCTGTTTTTT
TRBD1 | TRBJ1-2 | TRBV4-1 | - | CASKTLTGGRVHGYTF | TGCGCCAGCAAGACCCTGACAGGGGGGAGAGTACATGGCTACACCTTC
- | TRBJ2-3 | TRBV4-3 | many | CASSQRTGVDTQYF | TGCGCCAGCAGCCAGAGGACGGGTGTAGATACGCAGTATTTT
- | TRBJ2-1 | TRBV5-6 | few | CASSFFGNEQFF | TGTGCCAGCAGCTTCTTCGGCAATGAGCAGTTCTTC
- | TRBJ2-3 | TRBV7-2 | - | CASSLANAARPLDTQYF | TGTGCCAGCAGCTTAGCGAACGCAGCTCGCCCGTTGGATACGCAGTATTTT
TRBD2 | TRBJ2-1 | TRBV11-2 | few | CASSQRESYNEQFF | TGTGCCAGCAGCCAGCGGGAGTCGTACAATGAGCAGTTCTTC
TRBD1 | TRBJ2-7 | TRBV7-9 | few | CASSRDRRVEQYF | TGTGCCAGCAGCCGGGACAGAAGGGTCGAGCAGTACTTC
- | TRBJ2-7 | TRBV4-3 | - | CASSRELIDEQYF | TGCGCCAGCAGCAGGGAGTTGATCGACGAGCAGTACTTC
- | TRBJ2-7 | TRBV29-1 | - | CSVPGKGSYEQYF | TGCAGCGTTCCTGGGAAGGGCTCCTACGAGCAGTACTTC
- | TRBJ2-3 | TRBV19 | - | CASSMDGRSTDTQYF | TGTGCCAGTAGCATGGACGGTCGAAGCACAGATACGCAGTATTTT
TRBD2 | TRBJ2-1 | TRBV7-2 | many | CASSSPGLAGGKFF | TGTGCCAGCAGCTCCCCGGGACTAGCGGGAGGGAAGTTCTTC
- | TRBJ2-1 | TRBV27 | - | CASSSHKGSTNNEQFF | TGTGCCAGCAGCTCACACAAGGGTAGCACGAACAATGAGCAGTTCTTC
- | TRBJ2-1 | TRBV20-1 | - | CSANAGANEQFF | TGCAGTGCTAACGCTGGGGCCAATGAGCAGTTCTTC
- | TRBJ2-1 | TRBV7-2 | - | CASSTRVSYNEQFF | TGTGCCAGCAGCACAAGGGTATCCTACAATGAGCAGTTCTTC
TRBD2 | TRBJ2-3 | TRBV5-4 | - | CASSLGTSGRSRGTDTQYF | TGTGCCAGCAGCTTGGGGACTAGCGGGAGGTCCAGAGGAACAGATACGCAGTATTTT
TRBD2 | TRBJ2-5 | TRBV7-3 | many | CASNHVPGLAGTFQRQETQYF | TGTGCCAGCAACCACGTCCCGGGACTAGCGGGAACCTTTCAAAGGCAAGAGACCCAGTACTTC
TRBD2 | TRBJ2-1 | TRBV28 | many | CASSWTSGNNNEQFF | TGTGCCAGCAGTTGGACTAGCGGGAATAACAATGAGCAGTTCTTC
TRBD2 | TRBJ2-1 | TRBV7-3 | - | CASSMSSGRYNEQFF | TGTGCCAGCAGCATGTCTAGCGGGAGGTACAATGAGCAGTTCTTC
- | TRBJ1-5 | TRBV19 | few | CATTAGAFSANQPQHF | TGTGCCACCACCGCCGGGGCGTTCAGCGCTAATCAGCCCCAGCATTTT
TRBD2 | TRBJ2-7 | TRBV6-2/TRBV6-3 | few | CASSPVAGTYEQYF | TGTGCCAGCAGTCCGGTAGCGGGAACCTACGAGCAGTACTTC
- | TRBJ2-2 | TRBV7-2 | - | CASSSRRDGTGELFF | TGTGCCAGCAGCTCTCGCAGGGATGGGACCGGGGAGCTGTTTTTT
- | TRBJ2-2 | TRBV19 | many | CARAGKVDTGELFF | TGTGCGAGGGCAGGGAAGGTGGACACCGGGGAGCTGTTTTTT
TRBD2 | TRBJ2-7 | TRBV6-5 | many | CASSYSASGDYEQYF | TGTGCCAGCAGTTACTCGGCTAGCGGGGACTACGAGCAGTACTTC
TRBD2 | TRBJ2-5 | TRBV20-1 | few | CSARSTGLWETQYF | TGCAGTGCTAGATCGACGGGACTATGGGAGACCCAGTACTTC
- | TRBJ1-4 | TRBV12-3/TRBV12-4 | few | CASSINEKLFF | TGTGCCAGCAGTATAAATGAAAAACTGTTTTTT
- | TRBJ2-2 | TRBV20-1 | - | CSTRSGRNTGELFF | TGCAGTACCCGTAGCGGCCGGAACACCGGGGAGCTGTTTTTT
TRBD2 | TRBJ2-2 | TRBV13 | - | CASSRQNPLAFGELFF | TGTGCCAGCAGCAGACAAAACCCACTAGCGTTCGGGGAGCTGTTTTTT
TRBD2 | TRBJ2-3 | TRBV12-3/TRBV12-4 | few | CASTKAGTSGRALGRGTQYF | TGTGCCAGCACAAAGGCCGGGACTAGCGGGAGGGCCCTGGGACGAGGTACGCAGTATTTT
- | TRBJ1-3 | TRBV18 | - | CASSPLTAGTGNTIYF | TGTGCCAGCTCACCACTAACAGCGGGTACTGGAAACACCATATATTTT
- | TRBJ1-5 | TRBV7-9 | few | CASSEPSRNQPQHF | TGTGCCAGCAGCGAGCCCAGCAGAAATCAGCCCCAGCATTTT
- | TRBJ1-5 | TRBV12-3/TRBV12-4 | - | CASSFDEVIQPQHF | TGTGCCAGCAGTTTCGACGAAGTGATACAGCCCCAGCATTTT
- | TRBJ1-1 | TRBV30 | - | CAWRAGLKNTEAFF | TGTGCCTGGAGAGCCGGACTCAAGAACACTGAAGCTTTCTTT